This paragraph covers one T cell receptor (beta chain) sequence. There is no known antigen for this receptor. Within one base of it there is no much larger clone, and no base qualities were kept. This entry comes from a study of sequential checkpoint blockade in melanoma (dated by TCRdb to the late 2010s). Study-wide context: Patients were randomized 1:1 to first-line nivolumab followed by ipilimumab (arm A) or ipilimumab followed by nivolumab (arm B). Both trial sequences were followed by maintenance nivolumab. The full study reports these points: Larger, independent patient cohorts are needed to validate the response-prediction model that combines TCR metrics and mutation burden.

TCRbeta CDR3 regions were immunosequenced from genomic DNA with the immunoSEQ Assay. Genomic DNA was amplified by bias-controlled multiplex PCR before high-throughput sequencing. The paper's processing steps were these. To quantify the absolute abundance of each unique TCRbeta CDR3 region, the sequences were collapsed and filtered. Clonality, defined as 1 minus Pielou's evenness, was calculated using only productive rearrangements. A previously published method was used to identify clones whose frequencies were significantly greater in on-treatment samples than in baseline samples. TCRdb limited this immuneACCESS table to in-frame rearrangements with V and J called. A share of clones is missing; checked studies link under half to unresolved V genes, and the rest is unexplained. Clonal size and the V and J genes are those of that table, whereas D and trimming came from the DNA. The sample data list 13,000 or so clones, and just over 60% of these were observed just once. Approximately 22% of the sample lies in the top ten.

Trimming costs V 6 bases and J 3 bases, and their ends lie 7 bases apart. Via the germline V gene, CDR1 is MDHEN and CDR2 SYDVKM. The CDR3 holds 12 amino acids from the cysteine to the phenylalanine. Only the CDR3 portion is preserved as DNA: 36 bases, with reading frame beginning at the first base. The meaning of the sample's treatment or condition label: randomized to nivolumab then ipilimumab (arm A) or the reverse (arm B). No trial patient had received prior DNA-damaging chemotherapy. Thawed PBMCs were sorted on a FACS Aria II flow cytometer to isolate live CD3+CD8+ cells negative for CD19 and CD56. Samples came from patients with melanoma in CheckMate 064, a randomized, open-label phase II trial of sequential checkpoint blockade. Peripheral blood mononuclear cells were collected by leukapheresis, purified using Ficoll-Paque, and frozen in human serum containing approximately 9.6% DMSO. Immediately after sorting, the purity of sorted blood CD3+CD8+ cells was verified to be >95%, after which DNA was extracted.

Recombination joined TRBV28 with TRBJ2-3; there is no confident call for the D gene. The sample here was CD8+ T cells sorted from blood (inferred from file names), taken from a patient given nivolumab and ipilimumab in sequence. This sequence originates from a human donor with melanoma. Read as DNA, the sequence is TGTGCCAGCAGCTATCCGACAGATACGCAGTATTTT. This translates into CASSYPTDTQYF.